This TCR beta chain was identified during a study of blood T cell repertoires in COVID-19. Study-level information: Samples of COVID-19 (acute and convalescent) were obtained from the United States, Italy and Spain. PBMCs, B-cell-depleted T cells, or T cells were the source of the cDNA or gDNA that made up the material.

In the original workflow: Quantification of nucleated cells was approximated via reference gene primer amplification. Measured with immunoSEQ multiplex PCR; TCRdb has only the in-frame clones, and not every one. The D gene and trimming were derived from the DNA, and the V and J assignments and clone size from that table. The sample shows about 300,000 clones, about four fifths of them seen only once. The sample consisted of peripheral blood. The sequence was collected from a woman between 50 and 59 years old who had recovered from COVID-19.

CDR3 residues: CASSPGRGVEQFF. The CDR3 bases are TGTGCCAGCAGCCCCGGGAGGGGGGTAGAGCAGTTCTTC. This sequence joins TRBV9 and TRBJ2-1, with 8 bases that match TRBD2. Germline CDR1 and CDR2: SGDLS and YYNGEE. There are 13 residues in the CDR3. Trimming at V came to 4 bases and at J to 10 bases, leaving 7 bases not matched to a gene.